This T cell receptor (beta chain) was obtained from a study of blood T cell repertoires in COVID-19. Study summary: Donors in the United States, Italy and Spain gave samples during acute or convalescent COVID-19. PBMCs, B-cell-depleted T cells, or T cells were the source of the cDNA or gDNA that made up the material.

V was pared by 5 bases and J by 2 bases, with 11 bases of the junction left unmatched. Germline values: CDR1 MRHNA, CDR2 SNTAGT. The CDR3 runs to 17 residues. Authors' analysis steps: Estimates of nucleated cell counts were drawn from the amplification of reference gene primers. This table comes from immunoSEQ multiplex PCR, and its TCRdb copy is limited to in-frame clones, with some not included. V, J and clone size derive from that table, while D and trimming were established from the DNA sequence. Of fewer than 15,000 clones listed, more than 65% are singletons. The clonotype originates from an elderly man with acute or convalescent COVID-19. Input material: peripheral blood. This chain joins TRBV6-4 and TRBJ2-5; the match to TRBD2 covers 10 bases. This chain's CDR3 is CASSHTQRGGHQETQYF. The DNA of the CDR3 is TGTGCCAGCAGTCACACGCAGCGGGGGGGCCATCAAGAGACCCAGTACTTC.